The T cell receptor (beta chain) described here comes from a study of blood T cell repertoires in COVID-19. Study at large: Samples of COVID-19 (acute and convalescent) were obtained from the United States, Italy and Spain. The analysed material was cDNA or gDNA that came from T cells, B-cell-depleted T cells, or PBMCs.

Sequencing used immunoSEQ multiplex PCR; TCRdb keeps in-frame clones, though not all of them. Altogether around 200,000 clones are present, approximately 85% being singletons, with the ten largest covering 4.5% to 5%. The junction had 12 bases not matched to a gene; V was cut back by 8 bases and J by 5 bases. The CDR3 is 15 amino acids. Looked up from germline, CDR1 is MNHEY and CDR2 is SVGAGI. The origin of this receptor is a woman older than 75 with acute or convalescent COVID-19. The gene calls are TRBV6-5 and TRBJ1-5; 7 bases are shared with TRBD1. The material sequenced was peripheral blood. The CDR3: CASGISGQPYQPQHF. CDR3 DNA: TGTGCCAGCGGAATTTCGGGACAGCCATATCAGCCCCAGCATTTT.